This TCR beta chain originates from a study of T cell responses to AZD1222 COVID-19 vaccine. Study-wide findings and caveats: None of the repertoires were sampled until the peak T cell response had passed.

This CDR3 comprises 16 residues. Trimming pared 0 bases from V and 1 base from J, leaving 12 bases between. Germline V gene data show CDR1 as LGHNA and CDR2 as YNFKEQ. Comment on this clone: Its antigen is currently unknown.

Some clones are missing from TCRdb's copy, which holds only in-frame ones; the method was immunoSEQ multiplex PCR. The top ten clones hold about 9.4% of a sample with 67,000 or so clones, 65% to 85% of them seen once. This sequence joins TRBV4-2 and TRBJ1-2; D might be TRBD1 (6 bases). The sequence was collected from an adult in good health. Sequences were derived from peripheral blood, sampled on day 0 of AZD1222 vaccination. The CDR3 DNA reads as TGTGCCAGCAGCCAAGATGAGGGCAGGGGTAACTATGGCTACACCTTC. It translates to CASSQDEGRGNYGYTF.